What follows are 30 T cell receptor beta chains derived from one specimen sequenced in a study of T-cell memory formation after mild COVID-19. TCRdb used MiXCR to reprocess the 5' RACE reads, holding one entry per CDR3 protein. The repertoire consists of roughly 110,000 distinct CDR3 sequences, with about 15% occurring once and the leading ten covering around 28%. Sequenced: PBMCs or a T cell subset sorted from them (not recorded which). The receptors were sampled from an adult woman who had mild COVID-19 (a few samples of this study predate the infection). Cell type and time point are not known.

The chain employs TRBV12-3 or TRBV12-4 and TRBJ2-5; possible D gene TRBD2, 7 bases. The CDR3 has 13 residues. V lost 3 bases to trimming and J lost 7 bases, with 12 bases between them. CDR3 coding DNA: TGTGCCAGCAGTTTGCGGGGGCCACGGACCCAGTACTTC. This encodes CASSLRGPRTQYF.

The V gene is TRBV2, the J gene TRBJ2-7, with D perhaps matching TRBD1 (6 bases). The CDR3 covers 13 residues. Trimming took off 6 bases at V and 4 bases at J, with 13 bases between the two ends. CDR1 and CDR2 (germline): SNHLY, FYNNEI. The CDR3 spells CASSQLTGYEQYF. In DNA, the CDR3 is TGTGCCAGCAGCCAACTGACAGGATACGAGCAGTACTTC.

This sequence joins TRBV4-2 and TRBJ2-2; D unclear. V gave up 0 bases and J gave up 3 bases, with 14 bases separating them. The CDR3 extends over 17 amino acids. Germline CDR1 and CDR2: LGHNA and YNFKEQ. This CDR3 is CASSQDFHGLDTGELFF. The CDR3 coding sequence is TGTGCCAGCAGCCAAGATTTCCATGGTCTGGACACCGGGGAGCTGTTTTTT.

This clonotype came up many times. The chain is built from TRBV5-6 and TRBJ2-5; 7 bases are a match to TRBD2. With 4 bases clipped from V and 5 bases from J, the junction kept 8 bases outside the gene matches. CDR1 and CDR2 (germline): SGHDT, YYEEEE. The CDR3 is 14 amino acids. The CDR3 loop reads CASSQTLGGETQYF. CDR3 sequence (DNA): TGTGCCAGCAGCCAAACGCTGGGGGGGGAGACCCAGTACTTC. The complete variable domain, with remaining parts taken from reference TRBV5-6 and TRBJ2-5, reads DAGVTQSPTHLIKTRGQQVTLRCSPKSGHDTVSWYQQALGQGPQFIFQYYEEEERQRGNFPDRFSGHQFPNYSSELNVNALLLGDSALYLCASSQTLGGETQYFGPGTRLLVL.

This clonotype was observed a handful of times. The chain is built from TRBV4-1 and TRBJ2-5; the match to TRBD2 covers 11 bases. Trimming at V came to 2 bases and at J to 1 base, leaving 0 bases not matched to a gene. CDR3 length: 15 amino acids. Germline V gene sequence: CDR1 MGHRA, CDR2 YSYEKL. The chain's CDR3 is CASSQLAGGQETQYF. CDR3 sequence (DNA): TGCGCCAGCAGCCAACTAGCGGGGGGCCAAGAGACCCAGTACTTC.

This clonotype was seen a handful of times. The genes are TRBV4-2 and TRBJ2-4; D gene unclear. The CDR3 spans 18 residues. The germline V gene has CDR1 LGHNA and CDR2 YNFKEQ. V was clipped by 5 bases and J by 4 bases, with 24 bases between them. CDR3 residues: CASSYEVNPGLGKNIQYF. The DNA for the CDR3 is TGTGCCAGCAGCTATGAAGTAAACCCGGGCCTGGGGAAAAACATTCAGTACTTC.

Only a few counts were recorded for this clonotype. The chain uses TRBV5-3 and TRBJ1-4; TRBD1 might be the D (5 bases). TRBV5-3 is filed as an ORF, its function uncertain. CDR3 length: 15 residues. V lost 0 bases and J lost 6, with 12 bases in between. The chain's CDR3 is CARSLGQGEHEKLFF. DNA of the CDR3: TGTGCCAGAAGCTTGGGGCAGGGCGAGCATGAAAAACTGTTTTTT.

The rearrangement uses TRBV14 and TRBJ2-5; D is tentatively TRBD1 or TRBD2 (6 bases each). The CDR3 loop spans 16 amino acids. CDR1 and CDR2 from the germline V gene are SGHDN and FVKESK. The V end was cut by 0 bases, the J end by 2 bases, with 13 bases between. The DNA for the CDR3 is TGTGCCAGCAGCCAAGATTACCGGGGGCCTCAAGAGACCCAGTACTTC. It specifies CASSQDYRGPQETQYF. The full variable domain, completed using reference TRBV14 and TRBJ2-5, is EAGVTQFPSHSVIEKGQTVTLRCDPISGHDNLYWYRRVMGKEIKFLLHFVKESKQDESGMPNNRFLAERTGGTYSTLKVQPAELEDSGVYFCASSQDYRGPQETQYFGPGTRLLVL.

This chain connects TRBV3-1 to TRBJ2-6; no clear D gene. The length of the CDR3 is 16 residues. V was shortened by 2 bases and J by 0 bases, with 8 bases between the two germline ends. From germline, CDR1 is LGHDT and CDR2 YNNKEL (reference sequence). CDR3 loop: CASSQRSVSGANVLTF. The DNA for the CDR3 is TGTGCCAGCAGCCAACGGAGTGTCTCTGGGGCCAACGTCCTGACTTTC. Supplemented by reference TRBV3-1 and TRBJ2-6, the full variable domain reads DTAVSQTPKYLVTQMGNDKSIKCEQNLGHDTMYWYKQDSKKFLKIMFSYNNKELIINETVPNRFSPKSPDKAHLNLHINSLELGDSAVYFCASSQRSVSGANVLTFGAGSRLTVL.

This clonotype was observed a handful of times. The CDR3 protein is CASSEWTGLDNEQFF. The CDR3 DNA follows: TGTGCCAGCAGTGAATGGACAGGGCTAGACAATGAGCAGTTCTTC. V usage is TRBV25-1 and J usage is TRBJ2-1; 8 bases match TRBD1. Germline V gene data show CDR1 as MGHDK and CDR2 as SYGVNS. Trimming took 1 base from V and 5 from J; bases not matched to a gene: 4. There are 15 residues in the CDR3.

This clonotype was picked up a small number of times. The chain uses TRBV6-2 or TRBV6-3 and TRBJ1-2, with 7 bases fitting TRBD1. V lost 5 bases and J lost 2; bases outside the gene matches: 5. Germline V lookup: CDR1 MNHEY, CDR2 SVGEGT. The CDR3 consists of 14 residues. The CDR3 bases are TGTGCCAGCAGTCCCGGGACAGCGAACTATGGCTACACCTTC. Its translation: CASSPGTANYGYTF.

This clonotype has just a few counts. Compared with germline, one end of the junction differs, possibly owing to a read error. The V gene is TRBV7-8, the J gene TRBJ2-1, with 7 nucleotides matching TRBD2. This CDR3 contains 15 residues. CDR1 is SGHVS and CDR2 is FQNEAQ in the germline V gene. Here the CDR3 reads CASSLAVSSYNEQFF. CDR3 in DNA: TGTGCCAGCAGCCTAGCGGTCAGCTCCTACAATGAGCAGTTCTTC.

This clonotype was detected a few times. The chain couples TRBV27 to TRBJ2-3; D unresolved. Germline V lookup: CDR1 MNHEY, CDR2 SMNVEV (reference sequence). This CDR3 is 15 amino acids long. The V end lost 3 bases, the J end lost 2 bases, and 12 bases lay between the germline ends. CDR3 protein: CASSLLAPTTDTQYF. The CDR3 DNA reads as TGTGCCAGCAGTTTGCTCGCCCCTACCACAGATACGCAGTATTTT.

The chain carries TRBV5-1 and TRBJ1-1; D might be TRBD1 (6 bases). V was shortened by 0 bases and J by 0 bases, with 9 bases between the two germline ends. The germline V gene has CDR1 SGHRS and CDR2 YFSETQ. CDR3 length: 15 amino acids. The CDR3 DNA sequence: TGCGCCAGCAGCTTGGTTGGGGGCTTGAACACTGAAGCTTTCTTT. It specifies CASSLVGGLNTEAFF.

A few counts support this clonotype. This sequence joins TRBV20-1 and TRBJ2-5; TRBD2 aligns across 9 bases. The germline V gene encodes CDR1 DFQATT and CDR2 SNEGSKA (reference sequence). CDR3 length: 16 amino acids. Losses at the gene ends were 1 base for V and 5 bases for J; bases not matched to a gene: 11. Written as DNA, the CDR3 is TGCAGTGCTAGAGTTTTGGCTAGCGGGGACTCGGAGACCCAGTACTTC. It is translated as CSARVLASGDSETQYF.

The chain has TRBV20-1 and TRBJ1-1, with D maybe TRBD1 (5 bases). The V gene lost 6 bases and the J gene lost 0 bases, with 14 bases spanning the gap. CDR3 length: 14 amino acids. The germline CDR1 and CDR2 sequences are DFQATT and SNEGSKA (reference sequence). The CDR3 here is CSARGVDLNTEAFF. CDR3 sequence (DNA): TGCAGTGCGCGAGGGGTCGATTTGAACACTGAAGCTTTCTTT.

This clonotype has only a few counts. This rearrangement joins TRBV6-5 to TRBJ1-1; unclear D gene. Trimming took 0 bases from V and 1 from J, leaving 6 bases between them. Germline V gives CDR1 MNHEY, CDR2 SVGAGI. The CDR3 length is 14 residues. CDR3 residues: CASSYSTQNTEAFF. CDR3 sequence (DNA): TGTGCCAGCAGTTACTCGACACAGAACACTGAAGCTTTCTTT.

The chain joins TRBV19 to TRBJ1-1, with unresolved D. The V gene lost 5 bases and the J gene lost 7 bases, with 23 bases spanning the gap. Looked up from germline, CDR1 is LNHDA and CDR2 is SQIVND (reference sequence). This CDR3 region has 16 residues. The CDR3 region is CASSRGDHRAFDEAFF. CDR3 coding DNA: TGTGCCAGTAGTCGAGGAGATCACCGGGCCTTCGATGAAGCTTTCTTT.

This clonotype was counted only a few times. The rearrangement uses TRBV5-5 and TRBJ2-1, with TRBD2 matching 12 bases. Germline V gene sequence: CDR1 SGHKS, CDR2 YYEKEE (reference sequence). The CDR3 is 15 amino acids. V lost 0 bases and J lost 9; bases outside the gene matches: 4. The CDR3 reads CASSLASGRASEQFF. The CDR3 DNA sequence: TGTGCCAGCAGCTTGGCTAGCGGGAGGGCCAGTGAGCAGTTCTTC.

The V gene is TRBV12-3 or TRBV12-4, the J gene TRBJ2-7, with 8 bases that match TRBD2. The CDR3 has 16 residues. Losses at the gene ends were 4 bases for V and 0 bases for J; bases not matched to a gene: 8. Here the CDR3 reads CASSSMTSASSYEQYF. CDR3 nucleotides: TGTGCCAGCAGTTCTATGACTAGCGCCAGCTCCTACGAGCAGTACTTC.

This clonotype was seen a handful of times. V and J are TRBV7-6 and TRBJ2-1, with TRBD2 matching 8 bases. CDR1 and CDR2 from the germline V gene are SGHVS and FNYEAQ. V was pared by 2 bases and J by 15 bases, with 9 bases of the junction left unmatched. CDR3 length: 13 amino acids. In DNA, the CDR3 is TGTGCCAGCAGCTTATCGAGCGGGGGCGGCCTGTTCTTC. Protein: CASSLSSGGGLFF. Full variable domain (missing parts from reference TRBV7-6 and TRBJ2-1): GAGVSQSPRYKVTKRGQDVALRCDPISGHVSLYWYRQALGQGPEFLTYFNYEAQQDKSGLPNDRFSAERPEGSISTLTIQRTEQRDSAMYRCASSLSSGGGLFFGPGTRLTVL.

This clonotype counts as medium-sized (0.01 to 0.1%). J is TRBJ2-5 and V is TRBV20-1, with D maybe TRBD2 (5 bases). V was trimmed by 6 bases and J by 5 bases, leaving 13 bases between them. The CDR3 is 12 amino acids. Germline assignment: CDR1 DFQATT and CDR2 SNEGSKA (reference sequence). The CDR3 DNA sequence: TGCAGTGCACAGCAGGACTCGGAGACCCAGTACTTC. Translating it yields CSAQQDSETQYF.

The rearrangement links TRBV7-9 to TRBJ2-1, with 10 bases identical to TRBD2. Germline V CDR1 and CDR2: SEHNR, FQNEAQ (reference sequence). This CDR3 contains 15 residues. The trim removed 1 base at V and 5 bases at J, leaving 2 bases unmatched. The CDR3 bases are TGTGCCAGCAGCTTAGTGGGACTAGCGCACAATGAGCAGTTCTTC. It specifies CASSLVGLAHNEQFF.

The gene calls are TRBV9 and TRBJ1-2; D is uncertain. Trimming cost V 4 bases and J 2 bases, with 15 bases left between them. The germline CDR1 and CDR2 sequences are SGDLS and YYNGEE. The CDR3 extends over 15 amino acids. The CDR3 sequence: CASSPSRERNYGYTF. The CDR3 coding sequence is TGTGCCAGCAGCCCGAGCCGAGAAAGAAACTATGGCTACACCTTC.

The chain links TRBV9 to TRBJ1-2; the D gene is possibly TRBD1 (5 bases). The CDR3 extends over 14 amino acids. V was pared by 3 bases and J by 5 bases, with 14 bases between. Per germline, CDR1 SGDLS and CDR2 YYNGEE. CDR3 DNA: TGTGCCAGCAGCGGCAGGGAAGCCCTTTATGGCTACACCTTC. Translation: CASSGREALYGYTF.

The V call is TRBV12-3 or TRBV12-4, the J call TRBJ2-5; D may be TRBD2 (5 bases). V lost 7 bases and J 0 bases, leaving 15 bases between the germline ends. CDR3 size: 15 residues. The CDR3 DNA follows: TGTGCCAGCAAAGCGCTGGGAGCGTACCAAGAGACCCAGTACTTC. Translated, it gives CASKALGAYQETQYF.

This clonotype was seen more than once but under ten times. The chain recombines TRBV11-2 with TRBJ2-1; D may be TRBD2 (5 bases). V was pared by 1 base and J by 0 bases, with 16 bases between. Germline assignment: CDR1 SGHAT and CDR2 FQNNGV. There are 18 residues in the CDR3. CDR3 in DNA: TGTGCCAGCAGCTTAGGGTGGAGTAGCGCCAGCTCCTACAATGAGCAGTTCTTC. Protein sequence: CASSLGWSSASSYNEQFF.

This clonotype was counted a few times. The gene calls are TRBV7-9 and TRBJ2-5, with TRBD2 identical over 15 bases. The CDR3 runs 17 residues. V lost 5 bases, J lost 2 bases, and 6 bases stayed unmatched. Germline CDR1 and CDR2: SEHNR and FQNEAQ (reference sequence). The CDR3 sequence: CASSVPGLAGGQETQYF. In DNA, the CDR3 is TGTGCCAGCAGCGTACCGGGACTAGCGGGAGGACAAGAGACCCAGTACTTC.

The chain carries TRBV6-1 and TRBJ2-3; D remains unclear. Between the trimmed V and J ends, which lost 7 bases and 1 base, there was a span of 9 bases. Per the germline V gene, CDR1 is MNHNS and CDR2 is SASEGT. This CDR3 spans 13 amino acids. The CDR3 spells CASKISGTDTQYF. The CDR3 nucleotides read TGTGCCAGCAAGATCTCGGGCACAGATACGCAGTATTTT.

In this sample, this clonotype turned up once. The chain combines TRBV7-9 with TRBJ1-3; no reliable D call. The CDR3 covers 14 residues. V lost 5 bases and J lost 3, with 11 bases in between. The germline CDR1 and CDR2 sequences are SEHNR and FQNEAQ (reference sequence). The CDR3 DNA follows: TGTGCCAGCAGCCCCCCAGTGAGTGGAAACACCATATATTTT. It translates to CASSPPVSGNTIYF. The full variable domain, its missing parts supplied by reference TRBV7-9 and TRBJ1-3, is DTGVSQNPRHKITKRGQNVTFRCDPISEHNRLYWYRQTLGQGPEFLTYFQNEAQLEKSRLLSDRFSAERPKGSFSTLEIQRTEQGDSAMYLCASSPPVSGNTIYFGEGSWLTVV.